This note documents a single TCR beta chain sequence. The data stem from a study of T cell responses to AZD1222 COVID-19 vaccine. Background on the study: Pooled samples include second doses given at about 4 or 12 weeks.

This CDR3 is 13 amino acids long. With 6 bases clipped from V and 6 bases from J, the junction kept 5 bases outside the gene matches. Germline CDR1 and CDR2: MNHNY and SVGAGI (reference sequence). Data came from immunoSEQ multiplex PCR; TCRdb stores just in-frame clones and leaves some out. The sample yields 74,000 or so clones, more than 75% seen once. The receptor comes from an adult in good health. Sequenced here: peripheral blood, sampled on day 0 of AZD1222 vaccination. The chain links TRBV6-6 to TRBJ1-5, with 7 nucleotides matching TRBD1. CDR3 nucleotide sequence: TGTGCCAGCAGAACACAGGGGAGTCAGCCCCAGCATTTT. Translated, it gives CASRTQGSQPQHF.